These 21 T cell receptor beta chains were all obtained from the same sample, sequenced in a study of blood T cell repertoires in COVID-19. Produced via immunoSEQ multiplex PCR; TCRdb's table is partial and in-frame only. The table has some 380,000 clones, roughly 87% seen once. Sequencing was done on a sample of PBMCs or T cells enriched from blood (not recorded which). All receptors come from a middle-aged woman with acute COVID-19.

The gene calls are TRBV5-1 and TRBJ2-1; 12 bases agree with TRBD1. The CDR3 is 16 amino acids. With V trimmed by 3 bases and J by 8 bases, 9 bases remained unmatched. Germline CDR1 is SGHRS and CDR2 is YFSETQ. For the CDR3, the DNA is TGCGCCAGCAGCTGGACCGGGACAGGGGGCTCCGATGAGCAGTTCTTC. Residues: CASSWTGTGGSDEQFF.

This clone appeared a single time. V usage is TRBV7-9 and J usage is TRBJ1-2; no clear D. Germline lookup yields CDR1 SEHNR and CDR2 FQNEAQ (reference sequence). There are 13 residues in the CDR3. The V end was cut by 2 bases, the J end by 4 bases, with 8 bases between. DNA for the CDR3: TGTGCCAGCAGCTTATTGCAGGCCTATGGCTACACCTTC. It yields the protein CASSLLQAYGYTF.

V is TRBV18 and J is TRBJ1-1; weak D call: TRBD1 (5 bases). The germline V gene has CDR1 KGHSH and CDR2 LQKENI. The CDR3 totals 15 residues. V dropped 3 bases and J dropped 3 bases, with 14 bases sitting between them. The CDR3 sequence is CASSPTGLRDTEAFF. CDR3 nucleotides: TGTGCCAGCTCACCCACAGGCCTCCGGGACACTGAAGCTTTCTTT.

The chain has TRBV6-1 and TRBJ2-3, with D uncertain. Germline assignment: CDR1 MNHNS and CDR2 SASEGT. The ends were cut back, 1 base at V and 3 bases at J, with 14 bases in the middle. This CDR3 contains 16 residues. The CDR3 sequence is CASSEDGDLETDTQYF. The CDR3 DNA reads as TGTGCCAGCAGTGAAGATGGAGACCTTGAAACAGATACGCAGTATTTT.

This chain joins TRBV2 and TRBJ2-1; 8 bases agree with TRBD1. The CDR3 extends over 15 amino acids. V shed 5 bases and J 3 bases; nucleotides not matched to a gene: 6. The germline CDR1 and CDR2 sequences are SNHLY and FYNNEI. The CDR3 sequence is CASSNDRGSYNEQFF. For the CDR3, the DNA is TGTGCCAGCAGTAACGACAGGGGAAGCTACAATGAGCAGTTCTTC.

This clone was picked up one time. The chain carries TRBV5-1 and TRBJ2-7; a weak D match, TRBD1 (5 bases). Germline values: CDR1 SGHRS, CDR2 YFSETQ. The CDR3 has 14 amino acids. V lost 4 bases and J 0 bases, leaving 11 bases between the germline ends. DNA for the CDR3: TGCGCCAGCAGCCAGGGTACTAACTCCTACGAGCAGTACTTC. Amino acids: CASSQGTNSYEQYF.

This CDR3 is CASSPPLPAGGQTYEQYF. DNA of the CDR3: TGTGCCAGCAGCCCACCTCTCCCAGCGGGGGGGCAGACCTACGAGCAGTACTTC. The V gene is TRBV7-9, the J gene TRBJ2-7, with 10 bases matching TRBD2. In germline, CDR1 is SEHNR, CDR2 FQNEAQ (reference sequence). The CDR3 runs 18 residues. V lost 5 bases and J lost 2; bases outside the gene matches: 15.

V gene TRBV6-5 combines with J gene TRBJ1-1, with D possibly TRBD1 on 5 matching bases. The V gene lost 11 bases and the J gene lost 0 bases, with 13 bases spanning the gap. The CDR3 runs 13 residues. The germline gives CDR1 MNHEY, CDR2 SVGAGI. CDR3 sequence reads: CASEGLVNTEAFF. The DNA of the CDR3 is TGTGCCTCAGAGGGACTCGTGAACACTGAAGCTTTCTTT.

This chain links TRBV4-1 with TRBJ1-6; D may be TRBD1 (5 bases). There are 15 residues in the CDR3. Trimming left V 4 bases short and J 3 bases short, with 10 bases between. Germline values: CDR1 MGHRA, CDR2 YSYEKL. CDR3 amino acids: CASSPLTDYNSPLHF. The CDR3 coding sequence is TGCGCCAGCAGCCCGCTGACAGACTATAATTCACCCCTCCACTTT.

The J gene is TRBJ1-5, the V gene TRBV10-3; the match to TRBD1 covers 8 bases. The CDR3 extends over 15 amino acids. With 1 base clipped from V and 7 bases from J, the junction kept 6 bases outside the gene matches. The germline CDR1 and CDR2 sequences are ENHRY and SYGVKD. The CDR3 bases are TGTGCCATCAGTGAGTTCTCAGGGGGCGGACAGCCCCAGCATTTT. Its translation: CAISEFSGGGQPQHF.

This clone was found once. The chain couples TRBV5-5 to TRBJ2-4; 8 bases align to TRBD1. V was clipped by 4 bases and J by 3 bases; unmatched bases: 6. The V gene's germline CDR1 is SGHKS and CDR2 YYEKEE (reference sequence). The CDR3 is made up of 15 amino acids. CDR3 sequence reads: CASSLLQGGKNIQYF. The CDR3 DNA is TGTGCCAGCAGCCTTCTACAGGGGGGCAAAAACATTCAGTACTTC. Full variable domain (missing parts from reference TRBV5-5 and TRBJ2-4): DAGVTQSPTHLIKTRGQQVTLRCSPISGHKSVSWYQQVLGQGPQFIFQYYEKEERGRGNFPDRFSARQFPNYSSELNVNALLLGDSALYLCASSLLQGGKNIQYFGAGTRLSVL.

Only a few counts were recorded for this clone. The V call is TRBV6-2 or TRBV6-3, the J call TRBJ1-2; D not resolved. The length of the CDR3 is 11 residues. Germline CDR1 reads MNHEY; CDR2 reads SVGEGT. Trimming removed 2 bases from V and 7 bases from J, with 5 bases in between. The CDR3 sequence is CASSYAGGYTF. Here the CDR3 DNA reads TGTGCCAGCAGTTACGCCGGTGGCTACACCTTC.

The chain is built from TRBV10-2 and TRBJ1-5; D gene ambiguous. The V end lost 10 bases, the J end lost 1 base, and 14 bases lay between the germline ends. CDR1 and CDR2 from the germline V gene are WSHSY and SAAADI. This CDR3 is built from 14 residues. The CDR3 bases are TGCGCCACAGCGGCCCAGATGAGCAATCAGCCCCAGCATTTT. It specifies CATAAQMSNQPQHF.

The chain has TRBV4-2 and TRBJ1-3; D gene uncertain. Germline lookup yields CDR1 LGHNA and CDR2 YNFKEQ. V was cut by 3 bases and J by 4 bases, with 4 bases left in between. The CDR3 is made up of 12 amino acids. The DNA for the CDR3 is TGTGCCAGCAGCCAGGCCGGAAACACCATATATTTT. Amino acid sequence: CASSQAGNTIYF.

The chain carries TRBV7-2 and TRBJ2-7; perhaps TRBD2 as D (7 bases). V dropped 1 base and J dropped 4 bases, with 14 bases sitting between them. The CDR3 loop spans 15 amino acids. Germline V CDR1 and CDR2: SGHTA, FQGNSA. CDR3 DNA: TGTGCCAGCAGCTTAGGGGGGGGCAATACATACGAGCAGTACTTC. Amino acids: CASSLGGGNTYEQYF.

The gene calls are TRBV12-5 and TRBJ2-1, with TRBD2 matching 8 bases. Germline V gene lookup returns CDR1 LGHNT and CDR2 FRNRAP. V was clipped by 3 bases and J by 12 bases; unmatched bases: 13. The CDR3 loop spans 15 amino acids. The CDR3, as DNA: TGTGCTAGTGGTTTCCCTAGCGGGTCCGACGGGGGGCAGTTCTTC. This encodes CASGFPSGSDGGQFF.

The chain links TRBV5-1 to TRBJ2-3, with D possibly TRBD1 on 5 matching bases. From germline, CDR1 is SGHRS and CDR2 YFSETQ. Trimming shortened V by 0 bases and J by 6 bases, and 14 bases separated the two germline ends. This CDR3 has 15 amino acids. Here the CDR3 reads CASSLVPERGDTQYF. Written as DNA, the CDR3 is TGCGCCAGCAGCTTGGTTCCAGAAAGGGGCGATACGCAGTATTTT.

The V call is TRBV24-1, the J call TRBJ1-1, with unresolved D. Per germline, CDR1 KGHDR and CDR2 SFDVKD. Trimming stripped 3 bases from V and 3 bases from J, with 7 bases between. CDR3 length equals 13 residues. DNA for the CDR3: TGTGCCACCAGTGATACGGAGGACACTGAAGCTTTCTTT. This encodes CATSDTEDTEAFF.

This clone was seen just once. The J gene is TRBJ1-5, the V gene TRBV15, with D perhaps TRBD1 (6 bases). Trimming stripped 1 base from V and 3 bases from J, with 10 bases between. CDR3 length equals 15 residues. Germline CDR1 reads LNHNV; CDR2 reads YYDKDF (reference sequence). CDR3 in amino acids: CATSRVRQANQPQHF. The CDR3 region has the DNA TGTGCCACCAGCAGAGTTCGACAGGCCAATCAGCCCCAGCATTTT.

The chain links TRBV9 to TRBJ1-1; 9 positions match TRBD1. V was pared by 4 bases and J by 9 bases, with 19 bases of the junction left unmatched. This CDR3 has 17 residues. Germline values: CDR1 SGDLS, CDR2 YYNGEE. CDR3 bases: TGTGCCAGCAGCCAAGGGGTAAGGGACAGGGAACCACTGAAAGCTTTCTTT. It codes for CASSQGVRDREPLKAFF.

This chain links TRBV27 with TRBJ2-7, with D unclear. Trimming removed 6 bases from V and 0 bases from J, with 9 bases in between. Germline loops: CDR1 MNHEY, CDR2 SMNVEV (reference sequence). This CDR3 region has 13 residues. Here the CDR3 reads CASSSGLSYEQYF. CDR3 coding DNA: TGTGCCAGCAGCTCAGGTCTCTCCTACGAGCAGTACTTC.